A selection of T cell receptor beta chains follows, all from one sample in a study of T cells in Graves' hyperthyroidism and ophthalmopathy. TCRdb re-derived calls from the multiplex PCR reads in MiXCR, one entry per CDR3 protein. The table records 400,000 to 500,000 distinct CDR3 sequences, about 15% of them present only once. The sequenced material came from blood. These receptors all come from a man in his late teens or twenties with Graves' ophthalmopathy. The conserved cysteine and the conserved F or W are not part of the CDR3 here.

TRBJ2-1 TRBV11-1 ASSGSGENEQF
TRBJ1-4 TRBV6-2/TRBV6-3 ASNKSLGLEKLF
TRBJ2-3 TRBV6-2/TRBV6-3 ASTLRTSGIDTQY
TRBJ1-2 TRBV6-1 AIQKGENYGYT
TRBJ1-1 TRBV20-1 SADGQTEAF
TRBJ2-3 TRBV27 ASSSLAGAVTDTQY
TRBJ2-7 TRBV20-1 SAREPSRYEQY
TRBJ2-7 TRBV18 ASSHSGVGSYEQY
TRBJ2-1 TRBV6-2/TRBV6-3 ASSLLAEGNYNEQF
TRBJ1-3 TRBV4-1 ASSLDTGNTIY
TRBJ1-4 TRBV10-1 ASSEGQGGEKLF
TRBJ2-1 TRBV6-5 ASSKIDRVINEQF
TRBJ1-1 TRBV2 ASSLQGVNTEAF
TRBJ1-1 TRBV7-9 ASSPPLQLNTEAF
TRBJ1-2 TRBV19 ASSVRRGTGDFYGYT
TRBJ1-4 TRBV18 ASSLNSATNEKLF
TRBJ1-1 TRBV18 ASSPPPTRFMNTEAF
TRBJ2-7 TRBV25-1 ASSFDGGRRYEQY
TRBJ2-1 TRBV7-2 ASSSPPAVGQF
TRBJ2-2 TRBV12-5 ASGLGLAPGELF
TRBJ2-1 TRBV20-1 SARDVRETSYNEQF
TRBJ2-5 TRBV30 AWSLGIQETQY
TRBJ2-2 TRBV20-1 SARGTKNTGELF
TRBJ2-2 TRBV13 ASSLLLAGYTGELF
TRBJ2-4 TRBV6-1 ASSEDRGNIQY
TRBJ2-2 TRBV2 AIRTDRGATTGELF
TRBJ2-5 TRBV10-3 AISDPEYTETQY
TRBJ2-3 TRBV5-1 ASSPFGASTDTQY
TRBJ1-1 TRBV12-3/TRBV12-4 ASSEAGQNTEAF